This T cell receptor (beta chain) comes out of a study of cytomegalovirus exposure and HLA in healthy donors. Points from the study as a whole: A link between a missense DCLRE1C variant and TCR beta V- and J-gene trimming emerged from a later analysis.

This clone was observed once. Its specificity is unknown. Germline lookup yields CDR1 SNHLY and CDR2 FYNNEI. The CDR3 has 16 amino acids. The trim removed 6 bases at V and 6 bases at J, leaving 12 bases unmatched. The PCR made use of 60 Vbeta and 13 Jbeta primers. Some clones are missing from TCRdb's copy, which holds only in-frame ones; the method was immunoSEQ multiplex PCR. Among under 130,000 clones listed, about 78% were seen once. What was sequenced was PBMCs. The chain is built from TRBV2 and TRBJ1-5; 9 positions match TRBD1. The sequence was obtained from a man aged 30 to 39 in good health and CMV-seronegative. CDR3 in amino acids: CASRKRVGQGPQPQHF. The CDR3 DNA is TGTGCCAGCAGAAAAAGGGTGGGACAGGGACCTCAGCCCCAGCATTTT.